The clone carrying this TCR beta chain was detected many times. The antigen is unknown. The CDR3 totals 15 residues. The germline V and J ends were trimmed by 4 bases and 4 bases, with 16 bases remaining between them. Germline V lookup: CDR1 MNHEY, CDR2 SVGEGT. This record belongs to a study of T cells in Graves' hyperthyroidism and ophthalmopathy. Overall study findings and caveats: Ophthalmopathy and stable hyperthyroidism were told apart by a 13 V-J model.

TCR beta CDR3 sequences were amplified from RNA transcripts. Primed by the HTBI set, a first-round RT-PCR was run on the TCR CDR3. TCRdb recomputed calls from the multiplex PCR reads with MiXCR, one row per CDR3 protein. The sample has hundreds of thousands of distinct CDR3 sequences, around 14% seen once; the top ten hold 9.2%. The hyperthyroidism patients had all been newly diagnosed, and their disease duration was under 2 months. Their ages ranged from 18 to 65 years. The sequence was obtained from a woman aged 18 to 35 with Graves' hyperthyroidism. Sequenced sample: blood. The chain uses TRBV6-2 or TRBV6-3 and TRBJ2-5, with D perhaps TRBD1 (6 bases). The CDR3 bases are TGTGCCAGCAGTTCCACCGGGACAATAGCAGAGACCCAGTACTTC. Protein sequence: CASSSTGTIAETQYF.